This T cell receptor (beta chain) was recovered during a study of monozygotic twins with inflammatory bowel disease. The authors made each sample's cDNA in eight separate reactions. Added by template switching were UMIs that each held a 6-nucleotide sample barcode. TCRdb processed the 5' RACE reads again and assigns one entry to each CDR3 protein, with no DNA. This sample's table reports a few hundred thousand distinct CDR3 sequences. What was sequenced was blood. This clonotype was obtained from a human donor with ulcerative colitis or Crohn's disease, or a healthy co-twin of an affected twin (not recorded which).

CDR3 residues: CASSWDSPKNIQYF. The J gene is TRBJ2-4, the V gene TRBV5-1. The CDR3 has 14 amino acids. Per the germline V gene, CDR1 is SGHRS and CDR2 is YFSETQ.